This entry features one T cell receptor beta chain sequence. Its specificity is not known. From germline, CDR1 is LNHNV and CDR2 YYDKDF (reference sequence). The CDR3 contains 14 residues. The V segment lost 5 bases and the J segment 5 bases; nucleotides outside the gene matches: 6. This entry is derived from a study of cytomegalovirus exposure and HLA in healthy donors. Findings and limits, study-wide: A few CMV-associated chains were confirmed in vitro to be specific for CMV antigens. The tendency of first-cohort TCR clusters to co-occur in the 90 to 150 validation repertoires was the finding of a later analysis. Most observed TCR sequences were rare, whereas some public TCRs were detected in many donors. The classifier, whose performance was assessed in both the original and validation cohorts, reportedly diagnosed cytomegalovirus status with high specificity and sensitivity.

This table comes from immunoSEQ multiplex PCR, and its TCRdb copy is limited to in-frame clones, with some not included. Altogether some 76,000 clones are present, approximately 93% being singletons, with the ten largest covering roughly 2.1%. The clonotype was recovered from a young woman in good health and CMV-seronegative. The V and J genes are TRBV15 and TRBJ1-5; 7 bases line up with TRBD1. Sequencing was performed on PBMCs. This chain's CDR3 is CATSRPGGYQPQHF. CDR3 coding DNA: TGTGCCACCAGCCGGCCAGGGGGGTATCAGCCCCAGCATTTT.